This T cell receptor beta chain is from a study of blood T cell repertoires in COVID-19. Germline values: CDR1 SEHNR, CDR2 FQNEAQ (reference sequence). Trimming cost V 1 base and J 0 bases, with 7 bases left between them. This CDR3 is built from 14 residues. In the original analysis: Using reference gene primer amplification, nucleated cell counts were estimated. Some clones are missing from TCRdb's copy, which holds only in-frame ones; the method was immunoSEQ multiplex PCR. V and J calls and clone size are those listed in that table; D and trimming were worked out from the DNA. The sample holds about 160,000 clones, roughly 91% seen once.

The TCR comes from a man younger than 35 with acute or convalescent COVID-19. Sequencing was performed on peripheral blood. The rearrangement links TRBV7-9 to TRBJ2-7; TRBD1 is a possible D gene (6 bases). Written as DNA, the CDR3 is TGTGCCAGCAGCTTAGGACAGGACTCCTACGAGCAGTACTTC. It specifies CASSLGQDSYEQYF. Combining the CDR3 with reference TRBV7-9 and TRBJ2-7 gives the whole variable domain DTGVSQNPRHKITKRGQNVTFRCDPISEHNRLYWYRQTLGQGPEFLTYFQNEAQLEKSRLLSDRFSAERPKGSFSTLEIQRTEQGDSAMYLCASSLGQDSYEQYFGPGTRLTVT.